This TCR beta chain stems from a study of response to subunit inactivated influenza vaccine (dated by TCRdb to the late 2010s). Background for the entire study: To follow how T cells responded to a trivalent subunit inactivated influenza vaccine, the researchers relied on deep quantitative profiling of the T cell receptor repertoire. Study-wide conclusions, independent of this receptor: The authors proposed that each seasonal influenza vaccination may bring in only a limited number of new T cells.

CDR1 is given as SGHRS and CDR2 as YFSETQ, both from the germline V gene. Including the terminal cysteine and phenylalanine, the CDR3 comprises 16 residues. The retained sequence is limited to the CDR3, 48 bases, with the frame set at the first base. The junction shows trimming of 0 bases on V and 1 base on J, plus 10 bases between the germline ends. Library construction relied on RT-PCR. TCRdb names Illumina HiSeq 2500 as the instrument used. Through fastp at Q25 and MiXCR, TCRdb rebuilt clones from the public reads, retaining in-frame beta chains. Here each entry gathers all rows of one CDR3 protein and keeps the most common genes and DNA. The sample profile shows roughly 670,000 distinct CDR3 sequences; around 15% of them were found once. Together, the top ten hold 6% to 9.5% of the sample. This clonotype has only a few counts. It has no known antigen specificity. No base quality information exists; no much larger clone differs at one position.

This specimen was PBMCs from blood, taken approximately 15 days before vaccination. The chain is assembled from TRBV5-1 and TRBJ2-2; TRBD1 is a possible D gene, resting on 6 matching bases. This TCR was recovered from a man aged 50 to 59 who received an inactivated influenza vaccine. Donor details come from another sample of the same person, matched by shared clones. The nucleotide sequence is given as TGCGCCAGCAGCTTGGAGGACAGCCGGAACACCGGGGAGCTGTTTTTT. It codes for CASSLEDSRNTGELFF.